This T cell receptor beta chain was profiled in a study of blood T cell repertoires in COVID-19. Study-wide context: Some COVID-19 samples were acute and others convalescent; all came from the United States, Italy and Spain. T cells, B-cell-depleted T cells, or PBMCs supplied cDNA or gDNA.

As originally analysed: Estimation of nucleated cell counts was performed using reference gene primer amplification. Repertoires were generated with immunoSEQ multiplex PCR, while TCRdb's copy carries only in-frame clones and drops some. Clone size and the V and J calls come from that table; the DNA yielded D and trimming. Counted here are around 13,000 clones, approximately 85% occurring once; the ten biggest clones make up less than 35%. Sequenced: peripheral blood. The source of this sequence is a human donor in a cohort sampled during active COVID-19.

The CDR3 DNA is TGTGCCAGCAAGGGCACAGGGGCCACTGAAGCTTTCTTT. Protein product: CASKGTGATEAFF. J is TRBJ1-1 and V is TRBV28, with TRBD1 identical over 7 bases. CDR3 length equals 13 residues. The germline gives CDR1 MDHEN, CDR2 SYDVKM. The V and J ends lost 7 bases and 4 bases, in that order; junction bases with no gene match: 6.